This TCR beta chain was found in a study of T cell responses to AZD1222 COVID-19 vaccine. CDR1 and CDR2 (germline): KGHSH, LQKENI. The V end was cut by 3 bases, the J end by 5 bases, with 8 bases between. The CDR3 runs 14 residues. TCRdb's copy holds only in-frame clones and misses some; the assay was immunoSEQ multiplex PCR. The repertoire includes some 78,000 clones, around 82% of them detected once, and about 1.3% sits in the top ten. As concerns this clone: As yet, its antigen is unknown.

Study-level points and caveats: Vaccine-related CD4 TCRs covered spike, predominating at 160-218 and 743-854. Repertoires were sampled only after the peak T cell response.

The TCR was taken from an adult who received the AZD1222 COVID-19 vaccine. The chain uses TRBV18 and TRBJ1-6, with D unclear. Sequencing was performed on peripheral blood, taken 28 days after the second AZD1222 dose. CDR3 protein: CASSPGGNNSPLHF. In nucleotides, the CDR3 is TGTGCCAGCTCACCGGGCGGGAATAATTCACCCCTCCACTTT.